This T cell receptor (beta chain) was observed in a study of blood T cell repertoires in COVID-19. About the study: Acute and convalescent COVID-19 samples came from the United States, Italy and Spain. Sample material is recorded as cDNA or gDNA derived from T cells, B-cell-depleted T cells, or PBMCs.

CDR1 is MNHEY and CDR2 is SMNVEV in the germline V gene (reference sequence). V shed 5 bases and J 6 bases; nucleotides not matched to a gene: 13. This CDR3 comprises 16 residues. In the authors' workflow: Counts of nucleated cells, estimated from reference gene primer amplification, were obtained. Assay used: immunoSEQ multiplex PCR; TCRdb lists only in-frame clones, some missing. The V and J calls and clone size come from that table; D and trimming were worked out from the DNA. The table lists 200,000 to 250,000 clones, roughly 85% of them singletons. Participants reported their clinical history, and cohort assignment relied on those reports.

The chain carries TRBV27 and TRBJ1-1; 9 bases are shared with TRBD1. This receptor was obtained from a woman aged 40 to 50 with acute COVID-19. The sample consisted of PBMCs or T cells enriched from blood (not recorded which). This CDR3 reads CASSPRGDRDWAEAFF. DNA for the CDR3: TGTGCCAGCAGTCCCCGGGGGGACAGGGATTGGGCTGAAGCTTTCTTT.